The source of this T cell receptor (beta chain) is a study of blood T cell repertoires in COVID-19. Study overall: From the United States, Italy and Spain came samples of acute and convalescent COVID-19. T cells, B-cell-depleted T cells, or PBMCs supplied cDNA or gDNA.

Clinical histories supplied by participants themselves formed the basis of cohort assignment. Authors' methods: Amplification with reference gene primers provided the estimates of nucleated cell counts. TCRdb keeps only in-frame clones here, not all; method: immunoSEQ multiplex PCR. V and J calls and clone size are those listed in that table; D and trimming were worked out from the DNA. In the table there are about 480,000 clones, 88% of which are singletons. Looked up from germline, CDR1 is SGHVT and CDR2 is SQSDAQ. The CDR3 loop spans 15 amino acids. V shed 5 bases and J 1 base; nucleotides not matched to a gene: 3.

Input material: PBMCs or T cells enriched from blood (not recorded which). This sequence joins TRBV7-4 and TRBJ1-5; 9 bases align to TRBD1. The TCR sequence derives from a middle-aged woman who had recovered from COVID-19. The DNA of the CDR3 is TGTGCCAGCAGCCCGGGACAGGGAAGCAATCAGCCCCAGCATTTT. Translating it yields CASSPGQGSNQPQHF.